The 2 T cell receptor beta chains in this list originate from one sample, sequenced in a study of blood T cell repertoires in COVID-19. Sequenced by immunoSEQ multiplex PCR; TCRdb stores in-frame clones only, minus some. The repertoire includes some 120,000 clones, roughly 72% of them detected once, and roughly 5.5% sits in the top ten. Specimen: peripheral blood. These receptors were obtained from a man in his fifties or sixties with acute or convalescent COVID-19.

This clone showed up just a few times. The genes are TRBV7-4 and TRBJ1-5, with TRBD1 identical over 8 bases. Looked up from germline, CDR1 is SGHVT and CDR2 is SQSDAQ. The CDR3 loop spans 13 amino acids. The V and J ends lost 11 bases and 6 bases, in that order; junction bases with no gene match: 9. DNA for the CDR3: TGTGCCGGAACAAGACAGGGGTGTCAGCCCCAGCATTTT. Its translation: CAGTRQGCQPQHF.

This clone occurred once. The chain is built from TRBV19 and TRBJ1-5, with D maybe TRBD1 (5 bases). Trimming left V 10 bases short and J 2 bases short, with 18 bases between. This CDR3 contains 15 residues. Per the germline V gene, CDR1 is LNHDA and CDR2 is SQIVND (reference sequence). CDR3 sequence (DNA): TGTGCCACTGGCAGTACGGGGGGAGGCAATCAGCCCCAGCATTTT. It yields the protein CATGSTGGGNQPQHF.